Below, 11 T cell receptor beta chains from the same sample are listed, as sequenced in a study of shared clonotypes between healthy human individuals. The table came from immunoSEQ multiplex PCR; TCRdb's copy has only in-frame clones and leaves some out. The repertoire holds 2 million to 2.5 million clones, with approximately 90% as singletons. The material sequenced was naive CD4+ T cells from PBMCs. Documented subset: CD45RA+ positively selected. These receptors all stem from a man aged 18 to 30 in good health. Some clones in this sample may be carry-over from other donors' samples.

This sequence joins TRBV7-3 and TRBJ2-7; the D gene is possibly TRBD1 (6 bases). V lost 2 bases and J lost 4, with 15 bases in between. The germline gives CDR1 SGHTA, CDR2 FQGTGA. The CDR3 contains 15 residues. The CDR3 region has the DNA TGTGCCAGCAGCTTACAGGCACAGGGAGCATACGAGCAGTACTTC. Encoded protein: CASSLQAQGAYEQYF.

The chain is built from TRBV5-6 and TRBJ2-2; the D is unclear. The CDR3 covers 15 residues. Germline V gives CDR1 SGHDT, CDR2 YYEEEE. The V gene lost 1 base and the J gene lost 3 bases, with 10 bases spanning the gap. The CDR3 loop is CASSLISGYTGELFF. The CDR3 DNA reads as TGTGCCAGCAGCTTGATTTCCGGGTACACCGGGGAGCTGTTTTTT.

The V and J genes are TRBV7-3 and TRBJ1-1; 8 positions agree with TRBD1. The CDR3 extends over 13 amino acids. V lost 5 bases, J lost 4 bases, and 3 bases stayed unmatched. CDR1 is SGHTA and CDR2 is FQGTGA in the germline V gene. The CDR3 protein is CASSRTGGTEAFF. The CDR3, as DNA: TGTGCCAGCAGCCGAACAGGGGGCACTGAAGCTTTCTTT.

The chain combines TRBV7-2 with TRBJ2-2, with D perhaps matching TRBD2 (6 bases). The V end was cut by 5 bases, the J end by 5 bases, with 24 bases between. The germline V gene encodes CDR1 SGHTA and CDR2 FQGNSA. There are 18 residues in the CDR3. CDR3 amino acids: CASSPRRGFNKYTGELFF. The DNA of the CDR3 is TGTGCCAGCAGCCCCAGGCGGGGCTTTAATAAATATACCGGGGAGCTGTTTTTT.

The rearrangement uses TRBV7-9 and TRBJ1-2; TRBD1 is a possible D gene (6 bases). The CDR3 contains 15 residues. Deletions cut 5 bases from V and 8 bases from J, with 21 bases between. CDR1 SEHNR and CDR2 FQNEAQ come from the germline V gene (reference sequence). The CDR3 nucleotides read TGTGCCAGCAGCCCAAGACAGGACCATCCGGAGGGCTACACCTTC. Translation: CASSPRQDHPEGYTF.

The chain couples TRBV4-2 to TRBJ2-3; 10 bases fit TRBD2. J lost 4 bases, V lost 3 bases, and 16 bases had no gene match. CDR1 and CDR2 from the germline V gene are LGHNA and YNFKEQ. This CDR3 comprises 19 residues. CDR3 coding DNA: TGTGCCAGCAGCCAGGCCCCCCGGCTAGCGGGAGAGGGGGCAGATACGCAGTATTTT. Encoded protein: CASSQAPRLAGEGADTQYF.

The genes are TRBV7-9 and TRBJ2-7; 11 bases line up with TRBD1. This CDR3 is 15 amino acids long. CDR1 is SEHNR, CDR2 FQNEAQ, per germline (reference sequence). V lost 0 bases to trimming and J lost 8 bases; unmatched junction nucleotides: 6. In DNA form, the CDR3 reads TGTGCCAGCAGCTTAGCGACCGGACAGGGGGCCAAGCAGTACTTC. Its translation: CASSLATGQGAKQYF.

The chain carries TRBV11-2 and TRBJ2-7; the D is unclear. With 4 bases removed from V and 2 bases from J, the gap between germline ends came to 9 bases. Germline V gene data show CDR1 as SGHAT and CDR2 as FQNNGV. CDR3 length: 13 residues. CDR3 in amino acids: CASSSKAPYEQYF. CDR3 DNA sequence: TGTGCCAGCAGCTCCAAAGCCCCCTACGAGCAGTACTTC.

This clone was recorded only once. J is TRBJ1-5 and V is TRBV19, with D hard to call. V was pared by 0 bases and J by 5 bases, with 8 bases between. Germline loops: CDR1 LNHDA, CDR2 SQIVND (reference sequence). The CDR3 length is 14 residues. In nucleotides, the CDR3 is TGTGCCAGTAGTATAGATCTATCGGATCAGCCCCAGCATTTT. Encoded protein: CASSIDLSDQPQHF. Complete variable domain (other parts from reference TRBV19 and TRBJ1-5): DGGITQSPKYLFRKEGQNVTLSCEQNLNHDAMYWYRQDPGQGLRLIYYSQIVNDFQKGDIAEGYSVSREKKESFPLTVTSAQKNPTAFYLCASSIDLSDQPQHFGDGTRLSIL.

In its sample, this clone was seen once. V gene TRBV15 combines with J gene TRBJ2-5; unclear D gene. Trimming pared 0 bases from V and 5 bases from J, leaving 16 bases between. The CDR3 extends over 16 amino acids. Germline values: CDR1 LNHNV, CDR2 YYDKDF (reference sequence). The DNA for the CDR3 is TGTGCCACCAGCAGAGATATTACCCCTGCGGCGGAGACCCAGTACTTC. Translation: CATSRDITPAAETQYF.

Notes on this clone: In the same sample, other DNA sequences code for this CDR3. This chain joins TRBV6-1 and TRBJ1-5, with D possibly matching TRBD1 (5 bases). The CDR3 is 13 amino acids. Per germline, CDR1 MNHNS and CDR2 SASEGT. V gave up 4 bases and J gave up 6 bases, with 10 bases separating them. The CDR3 nucleotides read TGTGCCAGCAGTGGCCGCGGGGCTCAGCCCCAGCATTTT. Its translation: CASSGRGAQPQHF.